Following are 12 T cell receptor beta chains from one sample sequenced in a study of T cells in Graves' hyperthyroidism and ophthalmopathy. RNA transcripts provided the source from which TCR beta CDR3 regions were amplified. The HTBI primer set was used in a first-round RT-PCR of the TCR CDR3. TCRdb ran MiXCR on the multiplex PCR reads and lists one entry per CDR3 protein. The table shows a few hundred thousand distinct CDR3 sequences, with around 42% occurring only once. Sequences were obtained from peripheral blood or thyroid tissue (not recorded which). These receptors originate from a young woman with Graves' hyperthyroidism.

Remarks on this clonotype: A read error may explain this, as a much larger clone is one base away. Since the CDR3 does not end with the conserved phenylalanine or tryptophan, this likely comes from a read error. The J gene is TRBJ2-7, the V gene TRBV7-2; 9 bases agree with TRBD2. CDR1 and CDR2 from the germline V gene are SGHTA and FQGNSA. V lost 6 bases and J lost 3; bases outside the gene matches: 6. CDR3 length: 14 amino acids. CDR3 sequence (DNA): TGTGCCAGCAGGCAGACTAGCGGCCTCTACGAGCAGTACCTC. It specifies CASRQTSGLYEQYL.

The chain recombines TRBV4-1 with TRBJ1-1; D perhaps matches TRBD1 (5 bases). CDR3 length equals 14 residues. CDR1 and CDR2 from the germline V gene are MGHRA and YSYEKL. V dropped 5 bases and J dropped 4 bases, with 14 bases sitting between them. The CDR3 here is CASSFGGIVTEAFF. As DNA, the CDR3 is TGCGCCAGCAGCTTCGGGGGGATAGTCACTGAAGCTTTCTTT.

In this sample, this clonotype turned up once. The gene calls are TRBV2 and TRBJ2-5; D is ambiguous. The last part of the DNA fits TRBJ2-1 better; the J call may be wrong. Germline lookup yields CDR1 SNHLY and CDR2 FYNNEI. The CDR3 has 14 residues. Here the CDR3 DNA reads TGTGCCAGCAGGGCTCTGGGTTTTTACAATGAGCAGTTCTTC. As protein: CASRALGFYNEQFF.

This clonotype has a count of ten or more. This rearrangement joins TRBV7-2 to TRBJ1-5, with 7 bases fitting TRBD1. This CDR3 has 14 residues. Trimming cost V 3 bases and J 5 bases; bases outside gene matches: 4. Germline assignment: CDR1 SGHTA and CDR2 FQGNSA. The CDR3 loop is CASSFDRADQPQHF. CDR3 in DNA: TGTGCCAGCAGCTTCGACAGGGCGGATCAGCCCCAGCATTTT.

This clonotype was seen many times. J is TRBJ2-7 and V is TRBV11-2, with D perhaps being TRBD1 or TRBD2 (5 bases each). Germline CDR1 is SGHAT and CDR2 is FQNNGV. CDR3 size: 14 residues. The V end was cut by 2 bases, the J end by 2 bases, with 10 bases between. CDR3 in DNA: TGTGCCAGCAGCTTAAATGGGGGAACCTACGAGCAGTACTTC. Translation gives CASSLNGGTYEQYF.

This clonotype turned up a few times. CDR3 region: CSAMGLAGGPGTDTQYF. CDR3 nucleotide sequence: TGCAGTGCGATGGGGCTAGCGGGAGGGCCGGGCACAGATACGCAGTATTTT. V usage is TRBV20-1 and J usage is TRBJ2-3, with TRBD2 matching over 12 bases. The CDR3 length is 17 residues. Trimming took 6 bases from V and 1 from J; bases not matched to a gene: 11. The germline V gene encodes CDR1 DFQATT and CDR2 SNEGSKA (reference sequence).

The chain carries TRBV29-1 and TRBJ2-4; 8 bases match TRBD2. V shed 2 bases, J shed 0 bases, and the junction held 3 bases outside the gene matches. Germline loops: CDR1 SQVTM, CDR2 ANQGSEA. This CDR3 comprises 15 residues. The CDR3 here is CSVERLAPAKNIQYF. DNA of the CDR3: TGCAGCGTTGAACGACTAGCGCCAGCCAAAAACATTCAGTACTTC.

Remarks on this clonotype: A much larger clone is a single base away; this may be a read error. The genes are TRBV6-5 and TRBJ2-5; 15 positions agree with TRBD2. The CDR3 runs to 17 residues. J was trimmed by 5 bases and V by 5 bases; bases with no gene match: 9. The germline CDR1 and CDR2 sequences are MNHEY and SVGAGI. CDR3 in amino acids: CASSHPAGTSGGETQYF. The CDR3, as DNA: TGTGCCAGCAGTCACCCAGCCGGGACTAGCGGGGGGGAGACCCAGTACTTC.

The V gene is TRBV24-1, the J gene TRBJ2-1; 13 nucleotides align to TRBD2. Germline V lookup: CDR1 KGHDR, CDR2 SFDVKD. The J segment lost 8 bases and the V segment lost 3 bases, leaving 6 bases of the junction unmatched. The CDR3 is made up of 16 amino acids. The DNA for the CDR3 is TGTGCCACCAGTGATAGGACTAGCGGGAGTTGGTATGAGCAGTTCTTC. Its translation is CATSDRTSGSWYEQFF.

As regards this clonotype: The conserved phenylalanine or tryptophan is not found at the CDR3 terminus, so this likely reflects a read error. The chain is built from TRBV6-1 and TRBJ1-2; 11 nucleotides match TRBD1. V trimming: 6 bases; J trimming: 7 bases; junction bases outside the gene matches: 13. Germline CDR1 is MNHNS and CDR2 is SASEGT. The CDR3 length is 16 residues. CDR3 region: CASSFPTGQGAFGYTL. The CDR3 nucleotides are TGTGCCAGCAGCTTCCCTACAGGACAGGGGGCGTTTGGCTACACCCTC.

This clonotype was seen repeatedly, ten times or more. The rearrangement joins TRBV2 to TRBJ2-7; 9 bases agree with TRBD2. Trimming removed 6 bases from V and 3 bases from J; junction bases left unmatched: 3. Germline CDR1 and CDR2: SNHLY and FYNNEI. This CDR3 is built from 13 residues. CDR3 DNA sequence: TGTGCCAGCAGGGGGACTAGCAACTACGAGCAGTACTTC. Translated: CASRGTSNYEQYF.

This clonotype showed up many times. The genes are TRBV4-2 and TRBJ2-2; D gene uncertain. CDR3 length equals 16 residues. Germline lookup yields CDR1 LGHNA and CDR2 YNFKEQ. V lost 0 bases and J lost 1, with 9 bases in between. CDR3 DNA sequence: TGTGCCAGCAGCCAAGATGCACTCCTGAACACCGGGGAGCTGTTTTTT. It encodes CASSQDALLNTGELFF.